The 7 T cell receptor beta chains in this list originate from one sample, sequenced in a study of Graves' ophthalmopathy and Graves' hyperthyroidism. Scientists amplified the TCR beta CDR3 regions from RNA transcripts. RT-PCR in the first round used HTBI primers; a second-round multiplex PCR followed. MiXCR was run by TCRdb on the multiplex PCR reads, yielding one entry per CDR3 protein. Here the sample spans approximately 160,000 distinct CDR3 sequences, 30% to 45% being singletons. The material sequenced was peripheral blood. The receptors come from a woman aged 40-49 years with Graves' ophthalmopathy.

The chain uses TRBV5-1 and TRBJ1-1; unclear D gene. Per germline, CDR1 SGHRS and CDR2 YFSETQ. The CDR3 is 11 amino acids. V lost 4 bases and J lost 7, with 8 bases in between. The CDR3 DNA is TGCGCCAGCAGCCTGGCAGATGAAGCTTTCTTT. Its translation: CASSLADEAFF.

This clonotype was seen ten or more times. J is TRBJ1-6 and V is TRBV7-9, with TRBD1 as a possible D gene (5 bases). Trimming pared 1 base from V and 1 base from J, leaving 8 bases between. Germline V gene data show CDR1 as SEHNR and CDR2 as FQNEAQ (reference sequence). The CDR3 spans 16 residues. CDR3 amino acids: CASSLVGVSYNSPLHF. CDR3 sequence (DNA): TGTGCCAGCAGCTTAGTGGGGGTGTCCTATAATTCACCCCTCCACTTT.

The genes are TRBV10-3 and TRBJ2-7; the match to TRBD2 covers 14 bases. CDR3 size: 16 residues. After removal of 6 bases from V and 3 bases from J, the junction contained 7 bases not matched to a gene. The germline gives CDR1 ENHRY, CDR2 SYGVKD. In DNA, the CDR3 is TGTGCCATCAGGACTAGCGGGGGGGCCGGCGGCTACGAGCAGTACTTC. Translation: CAIRTSGGAGGYEQYF.

The rearrangement uses TRBV11-1 and TRBJ2-7, with TRBD1 matching 7 bases. The CDR3 has 13 residues. CDR1 and CDR2 from the germline V gene are SGHAT and FQDESV (reference sequence). With V trimmed by 3 bases and J by 6 bases, 5 bases remained unmatched. The DNA for the CDR3 is TGTGCCAGCAGCTTGAACAGGGGCGGCGAGCAGTACTTC. Encoded protein: CASSLNRGGEQYF.

This clonotype appeared many times. CDR3 DNA sequence: TGCGCCAGCAGCTTGGCACAGGGGTCTAACTATGGCTACACCTTC. The encoded protein is CASSLAQGSNYGYTF. The J gene is TRBJ1-2, the V gene TRBV5-1; TRBD1 matches at 7 bases. V was pared by 0 bases and J by 0 bases, with 2 bases of the junction left unmatched. CDR3 length equals 15 residues. CDR1 and CDR2 from the germline V gene are SGHRS and YFSETQ. Supplemented by reference TRBV5-1 and TRBJ1-2, the full variable domain reads KAGVTQTPRYLIKTRGQQVTLSCSPISGHRSVSWYQQTPGQGLQFLFEYFSETQRNKGNFPGRFSGRQFSNSRSEMNVSTLELGDSALYLCASSLAQGSNYGYTFGSGTRLTVV.

This chain joins TRBV19 and TRBJ2-7; a possible D gene is TRBD2 (6 bases). The CDR3 runs to 15 residues. The germline V and J ends were trimmed by 4 bases and 1 base, with 14 bases remaining between them. The germline V gene has CDR1 LNHDA and CDR2 SQIVND (reference sequence). DNA for the CDR3: TGTGCCAGTAGTAGGAGGCGGGGCGTTTCCTACGAGCAGTACTTC. It encodes CASSRRRGVSYEQYF.

The V call is TRBV2, the J call TRBJ1-1; maybe TRBD1 (6 bases). Per germline, CDR1 SNHLY and CDR2 FYNNEI. CDR3 length equals 14 residues. V dropped 5 bases and J dropped 6 bases, with 16 bases sitting between them. The CDR3, as DNA: TGTGCCAGCAGTTTCCAGGGGACTGGAGCTGAAGCTTTCTTT. Protein: CASSFQGTGAEAFF. The full variable domain, its missing parts supplied by reference TRBV2 and TRBJ1-1, is EPEVTQTPSHQVTQMGQEVILRCVPISNHLYFYWYRQILGQKVEFLVSFYNNEISEKSEIFDDQFSVERPDGSNFTLKIRSTKLEDSAMYFCASSFQGTGAEAFFGQGTRLTVV.